The rows below give T cell receptor beta chains drawn from one sample of a study of early T cells in non-severe SARS-CoV-2 infection. TCRdb re-derived calls from the 5' RACE reads in MiXCR, one entry per CDR3 protein. This table holds approximately 37,000 distinct CDR3 sequences, about 7.4% found once. The sequencing used whole blood, collected at baseline. All receptors come from an adult who was a healthcare worker with PCR-confirmed SARS-CoV-2 infection or an uninfected control (not recorded which). Both conserved end residues are part of each CDR3. A D gene is named only where the DNA matches it firmly. Size is omitted from some rows. Given values are once, few, many or a class for expanded clones.

j_call v_call d_call clone_size cdr3_nt cdr3_aa
TRBJ1-1 TRBV29-1 - - TGCAGCGCTACGAGGGGACCTGAAGCTTTCTTT CSATRGPEAFF
TRBJ1-3 TRBV4-3 - - TGCGCCAGCAGCTCACATGGCTCCGGAGGAAACACCATATATTTT CASSSHGSGGNTIYF
TRBJ1-3 TRBV3-1 - - TGTGCCAGCAGCCAATTCCTCCAGGCTGACAACACCATATATTTT CASSQFLQADNTIYF
TRBJ1-2 TRBV5-5 - few TGTGCCAGCAGCTTGGGCGGAGTGACTAACTATGGCTACACCTTC CASSLGGVTNYGYTF
TRBJ1-1 TRBV11-2 - - TGTGCCAGCAGCTTAACGGGTGCCCGAATGAACACTGAAGCTTTCTTT CASSLTGARMNTEAFF
TRBJ2-1 TRBV5-1 - few TGCGCCAGCAGCTTGGAATCGGGGGCTTACAATGAGCAGTTCTTC CASSLESGAYNEQFF
TRBJ2-2 TRBV5-6 - many TGTGCCAGCAGCTTGTTAGTCCGCACCGGGGAGCTGTTTTTT CASSLLVRTGELFF
TRBJ2-1 TRBV19 - few TGTGCCAGTAGTATAGGGTTAGAAAATGAGCAGTTCTTC CASSIGLENEQFF
TRBJ1-5 TRBV20-1 - - TGCAGTGCAGCACAGGATAGCAATCAGCCCCAGCATTTT CSAAQDSNQPQHF
TRBJ1-4 TRBV10-3 - many TGTGCCATCGGAGTCGGCGGATCTAATGAAAAACTGTTTTTT CAIGVGGSNEKLFF
TRBJ2-7 TRBV11-2 TRBD2 many TGTGCCAGCAGCTTAGCCCTAGCGGGGGATATCTACGAGCAGTACTTC CASSLALAGDIYEQYF
TRBJ1-6 TRBV11-3 - many TGTGCCAGCAGCTTAGATAGAAATTCACCCCTCCACTTT CASSLDRNSPLHF
TRBJ2-4 TRBV12-3/TRBV12-4 - many TGTGCCAGCAGTGGAGACAAAAACATTCAGTACTTC CASSGDKNIQYF
TRBJ2-3 TRBV29-1 TRBD1 many TGCAGCGCCTGGGACAGGATGGGCACAGATACGCAGTATTTT CSAWDRMGTDTQYF
TRBJ2-1 TRBV11-2 - many TGTGCCAGCAGCTTAGCCCGAGGGACGTACAATGAGCAGTTCTTC CASSLARGTYNEQFF
TRBJ2-7 TRBV7-2 TRBD1 many TGTGCCAGCAGCTTAGAGTGGACAGGGGGCGGACACGAGCAGTACTTC CASSLEWTGGGHEQYF
TRBJ1-5 TRBV2 TRBD1 few TGTGCCAGCAGGGGGACAGGACGGGGTCAGCCCCAGCATTTT CASRGTGRGQPQHF
TRBJ2-3 TRBV29-1 TRBD1 - TGCAGCGTTGTTGCGGGACAGGGAGGAGATACGCAGTATTTT CSVVAGQGGDTQYF
TRBJ2-7 TRBV7-8 TRBD1 many TGTGCCAGCAGCTTAGGTGGGGGACAGGGGAGGTACGAGCAGTACTTC CASSLGGGQGRYEQYF
TRBJ1-2 TRBV6-5 - - TGTGCCAGCAGCCCCGACAGGACCTATGGCTACACCTTC CASSPDRTYGYTF
TRBJ1-2 TRBV29-1 - many TGCAGCGTAACAGGCGCGAACTATGGCTACACCTTC CSVTGANYGYTF
TRBJ1-2 TRBV2 TRBD1 - TGTGCCAGCAGGGCCGACAGGGGGGTCTATGGCTACACCTTC CASRADRGVYGYTF
TRBJ2-1 TRBV20-1 TRBD1 many TGCAGTGCTAGAGAAACCCGACAGGGTTCTGAGCAGTTCTTC CSARETRQGSEQFF
TRBJ2-3 TRBV12-3/TRBV12-4 - - TGTGCCAGCAGCTTGCATAGACGCCGGCTAGGACAAGATACGCAGTATTTT CASSLHRRRLGQDTQYF
TRBJ2-1 TRBV9 TRBD2 - TGTGCCAGCAGCGCCGGAGGTAGCGGGGGCAAGCAGTTCTTC CASSAGGSGGKQFF
TRBJ1-5 TRBV7-3 - - TGTGCCAGCAGCTTAACCACAGGAGGAAATCAGCCCCAGCATTTT CASSLTTGGNQPQHF
TRBJ2-7 TRBV11-1 - - TGTGCCAGCAGCAAGGACTTGGGGATCTACGAGCAGTACTTC CASSKDLGIYEQYF
TRBJ2-1 TRBV6-4 TRBD2 many TGTGCCAGCAGTGACGGGAGCGGGGGCCCCAATGAGCAGTTCTTC CASSDGSGGPNEQFF
TRBJ1-2 TRBV27 - few TGTGCCAGCAGACCGGTGACAGGAGGGGGGCCAGGCTATGGCTACACCTTC CASRPVTGGGPGYGYTF
TRBJ2-3 TRBV19 - few TGTGCCAGTAAGCTAGCGAGCACAGATACGCAGTATTTT CASKLASTDTQYF
TRBJ2-7 TRBV29-1 - few TGCAGCGCACAAGGGTCGTCCTACGAGCAGTACTTC CSAQGSSYEQYF
TRBJ1-5 TRBV27 TRBD1 few TGTGCCAGCAGCCCCACCGACAGGGGGGATAGCAATCAGCCCCAGCATTTT CASSPTDRGDSNQPQHF
TRBJ2-2 TRBV7-9 - few TGTGCCAGCGGACCAGCCAGTAAAATCGGGGAGCTGTTTTTT CASGPASKIGELFF
TRBJ1-5 TRBV7-2 - many TGTGCCAGCAGCTTAGGGCCCCTAAATCAGCCCCAGCATTTT CASSLGPLNQPQHF
TRBJ1-2 TRBV15 - few TGTGCCACCAGCAGAGAGGGGCAGTTCTATGGCTACACCTTC CATSREGQFYGYTF
TRBJ2-5 TRBV20-1 TRBD2 - TGCAGTGCTAGAGATTCGGGGGGGGCCTACCAAGAGACCCAGTACTTC CSARDSGGAYQETQYF
TRBJ1-2 TRBV4-1 - few TGCGCCAGCAGCCAAGAGGATAACTATGGCTACACCTTC CASSQEDNYGYTF
TRBJ2-7 TRBV3-1 - - TGTGCCAGCAGCCAAGCCGGGGGCCCCTACTACGAGCAGTACTTC CASSQAGGPYYEQYF
TRBJ1-2 TRBV28 TRBD1 few TGTGCCAGCAGTCTGATTAAGACAGGGTCTGGCTACACCTTC CASSLIKTGSGYTF
TRBJ1-6 TRBV6-5 TRBD1 few TGTGCCAGCAGCCAGGGGACAGGGAAAAATTCACCCCTCCACTTT CASSQGTGKNSPLHF
TRBJ2-7 TRBV4-3 - - TGCGCCAGCAGCCCATCGGACATATCCTACGAGCAGTACTTC CASSPSDISYEQYF
TRBJ2-2 TRBV29-1 - many TGCAGCGTCCTGTGGGTATCTAGGGGCGGGGAGCTGTTTTTT CSVLWVSRGGELFF
TRBJ2-3 TRBV11-2 - few TGTGCCAGCAGCTTAGAGCCGGGGCACACAGATACGCAGTATTTT CASSLEPGHTDTQYF
TRBJ1-1 TRBV20-1 - many TGCAGTGCTCCCGCTTGGCAGCTCCTCAAGAACACTGAAGCTTTCTTT CSAPAWQLLKNTEAFF
TRBJ2-7 TRBV4-1 TRBD1 - TGCGCCAGCAGCCAGCCGGGACAGGGGATATACGAGCAGTACTTC CASSQPGQGIYEQYF
TRBJ2-3 TRBV2 TRBD2 many TGTGCCAGCAGTGAAAGAGGGACTACCACAGATACGCAGTATTTT CASSERGTTTDTQYF
TRBJ1-3 TRBV4-1 - few TGCGCCAGCAGCCGCACAGGAGTCTCTGGAAACACCATATATTTT CASSRTGVSGNTIYF
TRBJ1-6 TRBV5-1 - - TGCGCCAGCAGCTTGGTGGGGAATTCTAATTCACCCCTCCACTTT CASSLVGNSNSPLHF
TRBJ2-2 TRBV6-1 TRBD2 - TGTGCCAGCAGGACTAGCGGGGGAGACACCGGGGAGCTGTTTTTT CASRTSGGDTGELFF
TRBJ2-3 TRBV3-1 TRBD2 many TGTGCCAGCAGCCAGAAGGGCGGGGGGGCAAGCACAGATACGCAGTATTTT CASSQKGGGASTDTQYF
TRBJ1-1 TRBV29-1 TRBD1 many TGCAGCGTTCGACAGGGAGGAACGAACACTGAAGCTTTCTTT CSVRQGGTNTEAFF
TRBJ1-2 TRBV12-3/TRBV12-4 - many TGTGCCAGCAGTTTAAGGGGAACAGGCTATGGCTACACCTTC CASSLRGTGYGYTF
TRBJ2-1 TRBV28 - - TGTGCCAGCAGCTTCCCAACTTCCACAGCGGCTCTCTACAATGAGCAGTTCTTC CASSFPTSTAALYNEQFF
TRBJ2-7 TRBV18 - - TGTGCCAGCTCACCACCGGGGAAGGGAGGCGAGCAGTACTTC CASSPPGKGGEQYF
TRBJ2-7 TRBV7-2 TRBD1 few TGTGCCAGCAGCTTAGTTACAGGGGAGTCCTACGAGCAGTACTTC CASSLVTGESYEQYF
TRBJ2-2 TRBV10-2 - many TGCGCCAGCAGTCTACTTTCCCCTCGGGTCACCGGGGAGCTGTTTTTT CASSLLSPRVTGELFF
TRBJ1-2 TRBV30 TRBD1 many TGTGCCTGGAGTCGACAGGGACGGGATGGCTACACCTTC CAWSRQGRDGYTF